Listed below are T cell receptor beta chains from one sample, sequenced in a study of blood T cells in healthy people across ages. TCRdb ran MiXCR on the 5' RACE reads and lists one entry per CDR3 protein. The repertoire holds fewer than 750,000 distinct CDR3 sequences, over 40% seen once, with roughly 14% in the top ten. Specimen: blood. The source of these receptors is a woman aged 80 or over in good health. CDR3s include the opening cysteine and the closing phenylalanine or tryptophan. The D gene is left open where the match is weak. Expanded clones get a size class; other rows say once, few or many, or leave the size out.

CDR3	DNA	size	D	V	J
CASSGPGTSSHEQYF	TGTGCCAGCAGTGGACCCGGGACAAGCTCCCACGAGCAGTACTTC	few	.	TRBV25-1	TRBJ2-7
CASSYWDRGTEAFF	TGTGCCAGCAGTTACTGGGACAGGGGCACTGAAGCTTTCTTT	.	TRBD1	TRBV6-2/TRBV6-3	TRBJ1-1
CASSPEGLVSYEQFF	TGTGCCAGCAGCCCTGAGGGACTAGTATCGTATGAGCAGTTCTTC	.	TRBD2	TRBV7-2	TRBJ2-1
CSARDLQYNEQFF	TGCAGTGCTAGAGATCTACAGTACAATGAGCAGTTCTTC	.	.	TRBV20-1	TRBJ2-1
CASSLGSRASGTDTQYF	TGTGCCAGCAGCTTAGGTAGTCGGGCTAGCGGTACAGATACGCAGTATTTT	many	TRBD2	TRBV7-3	TRBJ2-3
CASSLHVGREQFF	TGTGCCAGCAGCTTGCATGTGGGTAGGGAGCAGTTCTTC	once	.	TRBV5-5	TRBJ2-1
CASSQGKRDSNEKLFF	TGCGCCAGCAGCCAGGGCAAGCGGGACAGTAATGAAAAACTGTTTTTT	.	TRBD1	TRBV4-3	TRBJ1-4
CASSSDSGDSHRGKLFF	TGTGCCAGCAGTTCCGATTCTGGTGACAGCCATAGGGGAAAACTGTTTTTT	.	.	TRBV12-3/TRBV12-4	TRBJ1-4
CASSQDRASGWSSYEQYF	TGTGCCAGCAGCCAAGATCGGGCTAGCGGGTGGAGCTCCTACGAGCAGTACTTC	.	TRBD2	TRBV4-2	TRBJ2-7
CASSRTGASSGGFADTQYF	TGTGCCAGCAGCCGGACAGGGGCGTCTAGCGGGGGATTCGCAGATACGCAGTATTTT	.	.	TRBV7-8	TRBJ2-3
CASRPTGNSYNEQFF	TGTGCCAGCAGGCCAACAGGGAACTCCTACAATGAGCAGTTCTTC	.	.	TRBV12-3/TRBV12-4	TRBJ2-1
CASSPGRDKNTEAFF	TGTGCCAGCAGCCCGGGACGGGATAAGAACACTGAAGCTTTCTTT	.	.	TRBV6-1	TRBJ1-1
CSAQRGGNEQYF	TGCAGTGCTCAGCGGGGGGGTAACGAGCAGTACTTC	.	TRBD2	TRBV20-1	TRBJ2-7
CASSAAVGTTGELFF	TGTGCCAGCAGCGCAGCCGTCGGGACCACCGGGGAGCTGTTTTTT	.	.	TRBV9	TRBJ2-2
CASSLAPGMNTEAFF	TGCGCCAGCAGCTTGGCCCCGGGTATGAACACTGAAGCTTTCTTT	.	.	TRBV5-1	TRBJ1-1
CASSEERGITDTQYF	TGTGCCAGCAGTGAAGAGCGGGGAATCACAGATACGCAGTATTTT	.	TRBD2	TRBV6-1	TRBJ2-3
CASSQVVEKLFF	TGCGCCAGCAGCCAAGTGGTAGAAAAACTGTTTTTT	.	.	TRBV4-1	TRBJ1-4
CASSQGGEVYSNQPQHF	TGCGCCAGCAGCCAGGGGGGCGAGGTGTATAGCAATCAGCCCCAGCATTTT	.	.	TRBV4-3	TRBJ1-5
CASLQTGTTGYNEQFF	TGTGCCAGCCTCCAAACCGGGACAACAGGATACAATGAGCAGTTCTTC	.	.	TRBV6-6	TRBJ2-1
CASSETGTGGPYEQYF	TGTGCCAGCAGTGAAACCGGGACAGGGGGTCCCTACGAGCAGTACTTC	.	TRBD1	TRBV2	TRBJ2-7
CSVEEGRGSYEQYF	TGCAGCGTTGAAGAGGGCCGCGGATCCTACGAGCAGTACTTC	.	.	TRBV29-1	TRBJ2-7
CASSEGPGPYEQYF	TGTGCCAGCAGTGAAGGACCAGGGCCCTACGAGCAGTACTTC	once	.	TRBV2	TRBJ2-7
CASSERGFGYTF	TGTGCCAGCAGTGAACGAGGTTTTGGCTACACCTTC	.	.	TRBV25-1	TRBJ1-2
CASSQDSRGSEQYF	TGCGCCAGCAGCCAAGATTCCCGGGGGAGCGAGCAGTACTTC	.	.	TRBV4-3	TRBJ2-7
CAISGRTVNEQYF	TGTGCCATCAGTGGTCGGACAGTCAACGAGCAGTACTTC	.	.	TRBV10-3	TRBJ2-7
CASASGRGSYEQYF	TGTGCCAGCGCTAGCGGGAGAGGCTCCTACGAGCAGTACTTC	many	TRBD2	TRBV12-3/TRBV12-4	TRBJ2-7
CASSLGAVSYEQYF	TGTGCCAGCAGCTTGGGGGCTGTTTCCTACGAGCAGTACTTC	.	.	TRBV5-5	TRBJ2-7
CASSLDGGNSDTQYF	TGTGCCAGCAGCTTAGATGGGGGGAACAGCGATACGCAGTATTTT	once	.	TRBV11-2	TRBJ2-3
CASSLGGMNTEAFF	TGTGCCAGCAGTTTAGGAGGCATGAACACTGAAGCTTTCTTT	many	.	TRBV7-2	TRBJ1-1
CATSRDLGHDNYGYTF	TGTGCCACCAGCAGAGATTTAGGGCACGATAACTATGGCTACACCTTC	.	.	TRBV15	TRBJ1-2
CASSSYSGRTYNEQFF	TGTGCCAGCAGTTCTTATAGCGGGAGGACCTACAATGAGCAGTTCTTC	many	TRBD2	TRBV12-3/TRBV12-4	TRBJ2-1
CASSQATRVHEQFF	TGTGCCAGCAGCCAAGCTACAAGGGTTCATGAGCAGTTCTTC	.	.	TRBV3-1	TRBJ2-1
CASSPRRQTLNTEAFF	TGTGCCAGCTCACCACGAAGGCAGACCTTGAACACTGAAGCTTTCTTT	.	.	TRBV18	TRBJ1-1
CASSEAQGSTDTQYF	TGTGCCAGCAGTGAAGCACAGGGCTCCACAGATACGCAGTATTTT	.	.	TRBV6-1	TRBJ2-3
CASSELAAHEQYF	TGTGCCAGCAGCGAACTAGCGGCTCACGAGCAGTACTTC	few	TRBD2	TRBV5-6	TRBJ2-7
CSVVAGVSYNEQFF	TGCAGCGTTGTGGCGGGGGTCTCCTACAATGAGCAGTTCTTC	once	TRBD2	TRBV29-1	TRBJ2-1
CAISENAGASYNEQFF	TGTGCCATCAGTGAGAACGCGGGGGCTTCCTACAATGAGCAGTTCTTC	many	.	TRBV10-3	TRBJ2-1
CASSLVAHGSNEQFF	TGTGCCAGCAGTTTAGTGGCGCACGGTAGCAATGAGCAGTTCTTC	few	.	TRBV27	TRBJ2-1
CASILAGQRDTQYF	TGTGCCAGCATATTAGCGGGACAGAGGGATACGCAGTATTTT	.	.	TRBV11-1	TRBJ2-3
CSAGPTSGRGNEQFF	TGCAGTGCTGGACCAACTAGCGGGAGGGGCAATGAGCAGTTCTTC	few	TRBD2	TRBV20-1	TRBJ2-1
CASRVDSTYNSPLHF	TGTGCCAGCAGAGTGGACAGTACCTATAATTCACCCCTCCACTTT	many	.	TRBV28	TRBJ1-6
CASSPLAGAVQFF	TGTGCCAGCAGTCCACTAGCGGGGGCCGTTCAGTTCTTC	.	TRBD2	TRBV6-1	TRBJ2-1
CASRGTGDDTQYF	TGTGCCAGCCGGGGGACAGGGGACGATACGCAGTATTTT	.	TRBD1	TRBV28	TRBJ2-3
CSVREGSASTDTQYF	TGCAGCGTGAGGGAGGGCTCCGCTAGCACAGATACGCAGTATTTT	many	TRBD2	TRBV29-1	TRBJ2-3
CASSNSPRPSGANVLTF	TGTGCCAGCAGTAACAGTCCGCGGCCTTCTGGGGCCAACGTCCTGACTTTC	.	.	TRBV27	TRBJ2-6
CASSQGRPGGETQYF	TGCGCCAGCAGCCAAGGTCGTCCTGGTGGGGAGACCCAGTACTTC	.	.	TRBV4-1	TRBJ2-5